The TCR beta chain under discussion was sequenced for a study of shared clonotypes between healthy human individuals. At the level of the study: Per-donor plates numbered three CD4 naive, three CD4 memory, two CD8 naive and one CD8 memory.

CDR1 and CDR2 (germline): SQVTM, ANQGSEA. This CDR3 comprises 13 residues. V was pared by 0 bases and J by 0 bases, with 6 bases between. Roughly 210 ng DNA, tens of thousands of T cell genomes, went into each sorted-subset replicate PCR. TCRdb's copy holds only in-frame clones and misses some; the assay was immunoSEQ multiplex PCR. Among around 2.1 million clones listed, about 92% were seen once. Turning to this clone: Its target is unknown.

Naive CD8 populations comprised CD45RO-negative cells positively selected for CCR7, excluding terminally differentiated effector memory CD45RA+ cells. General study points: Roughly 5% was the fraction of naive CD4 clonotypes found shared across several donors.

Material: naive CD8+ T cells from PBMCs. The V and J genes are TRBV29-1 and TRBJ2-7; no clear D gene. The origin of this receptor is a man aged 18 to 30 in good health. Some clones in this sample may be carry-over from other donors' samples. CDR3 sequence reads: CSVEEGFSYEQYF. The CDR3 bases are TGCAGCGTTGAAGAGGGATTCTCCTACGAGCAGTACTTC.